This T cell receptor (beta chain) was captured in a study of T cell responses to AZD1222 COVID-19 vaccine. Study-wide results and limits: Most donors were white British, females outnumbered males, and clonal diversity was possibly underestimated.

Trimming removed 5 bases at V and 4 bases at J, with 5 bases between. The germline V gene has CDR1 LNHDA and CDR2 SQIVND (reference sequence). The CDR3 spans 12 residues. Assay: immunoSEQ multiplex PCR; the TCRdb copy retains only in-frame clones and omits some. The sample lists approximately 180,000 clones, about 90% occurring once. About this clone: What it binds is not known.

The sample here was peripheral blood, taken on day 0 of AZD1222 vaccination. The sequence was collected from an adult in good health. The chain uses TRBV19 and TRBJ2-2; D gene unclear. In nucleotides, the CDR3 is TGTGCCAGTAGTCCTATCACCGGGGAGCTGTTTTTT. Protein: CASSPITGELFF.